What follows are 21 T cell receptor beta chains derived from one specimen sequenced in a study of T cell clonotyping in hematopoietic cell transplantation. Generated by immunoSEQ multiplex PCR, the TCRdb table keeps only in-frame clones and is missing some. In the table there are approximately 10,000 clones, approximately 90% of which are singletons. Sequencing used peripheral blood mononuclear cells. The receptors were gathered from a woman aged 45-60 years in good health. Some clones in this sample may be carry-over from other donors' samples.

The chain carries TRBV27 and TRBJ1-1; D may be TRBD1 (6 bases). This CDR3 has 13 residues. Germline V gene sequence: CDR1 MNHEY, CDR2 SMNVEV (reference sequence). Trimming cost V 2 bases and J 6 bases, with 10 bases left between them. CDR3 sequence: CASSLREGAEAFF. Written as DNA, the CDR3 is TGTGCCAGCAGTTTAAGGGAGGGGGCTGAAGCTTTCTTT.

J is TRBJ2-7 and V is TRBV5-1; D ambiguous. This CDR3 is 11 amino acids long. Per germline, CDR1 SGHRS and CDR2 YFSETQ. Trimming stripped 4 bases from V and 6 bases from J, with 8 bases between. In DNA form, the CDR3 reads TGCGCCAGCAGCGCCGGACCCGAGCAGTACTTC. Translating gives CASSAGPEQYF.

The rearrangement uses TRBV9 and TRBJ2-2; D remains ambiguous. V was shortened by 5 bases and J by 7 bases, with 6 bases between the two germline ends. CDR1 and CDR2 from the germline V gene are SGDLS and YYNGEE. This CDR3 comprises 11 residues. CDR3 loop: CASRSHGELFF. CDR3 coding DNA: TGTGCCAGCAGATCCCACGGGGAGCTGTTTTTT.

Details on this clone: The junction departs from the called germline gene at one end, perhaps through a read error. The chain carries TRBV7-7 and TRBJ2-1; 7 bases match TRBD2. The germline V gene encodes CDR1 SSHAT and CDR2 FNYEAQ (reference sequence). This CDR3 has 15 amino acids. Here the CDR3 DNA reads TGTGCTAGCAGCTTGGGAGGGGCTAACAACAATGAGCAGTTCTTC. Protein sequence: CASSLGGANNNEQFF.

The rearrangement joins TRBV9 to TRBJ1-1; D is ambiguous. The V gene's germline CDR1 is SGDLS and CDR2 YYNGEE. Trimming stripped 0 bases from V and 0 bases from J, with 9 bases between. The CDR3 is 15 residues long. As DNA, the CDR3 is TGTGCCAGCAGCGTAGGGGATTACATGAACACTGAAGCTTTCTTT. It yields the protein CASSVGDYMNTEAFF.

The chain has TRBV15 and TRBJ2-5; D unresolved. Trimming shortened V by 4 bases and J by 5 bases, and 11 bases separated the two germline ends. The CDR3 runs 13 residues. Looked up from germline, CDR1 is LNHNV and CDR2 is YYDKDF (reference sequence). The CDR3: CATSNNLQETQYF. CDR3 coding DNA: TGTGCCACCAGCAACAATCTTCAGGAGACCCAGTACTTC. The variable domain in full, with the rest retrieved from reference TRBV15 and TRBJ2-5, is DAMVIQNPRYQVTQFGKPVTLSCSQTLNHNVMYWYQQKSSQAPKLLFHYYDKDFNNEADTPDNFQSRRPNTSFCFLDIRSPGLGDTAMYLCATSNNLQETQYFGPGTRLLVL.

The rearrangement links TRBV10-3 to TRBJ2-2; D gene ambiguous. V was cut by 6 bases and J by 4 bases, with 3 bases left in between. The CDR3 covers 11 residues. Germline V CDR1 and CDR2: ENHRY, SYGVKD. The CDR3 sequence: CAIRSTGELFF. The CDR3 nucleotides read TGTGCCATCAGGAGCACCGGGGAGCTGTTTTTT.

CDR3 residues: CASSEQIEGPYEQYF. In DNA form, the CDR3 reads TGTGCCAGCAGTGAACAGATAGAGGGGCCTTACGAGCAGTACTTC. This chain uses TRBV6-1 with TRBJ2-7; possibly TRBD1 or TRBD2 for D (5 bases each). Trimming removed 2 bases at V and 4 bases at J, with 15 bases between. CDR1 and CDR2 (germline): MNHNS, SASEGT. The CDR3 is 15 amino acids.

This clone was seen once. This rearrangement joins TRBV21-1 to TRBJ2-7; TRBD2 is taken as the D call from the table, unchecked against the DNA. TRBV21-1 is classified as a pseudogene. The CDR3 extends over 15 amino acids. The DNA of the CDR3 is TGTGCCAGCAGCAAAGAGACGGGGGGCCTCTACGAGCAGTACTTC. This gives the protein CASSKETGGLYEQYF.

This clone has just one count. CDR3 loop: CASSRDRNYGYTF. The CDR3 DNA is TGTGCCAGCAGCCGTGACCGGAACTATGGCTACACCTTC. The chain employs TRBV11-2 and TRBJ1-2; the D is unclear. The CDR3 runs to 13 residues. Germline V gene data show CDR1 as SGHAT and CDR2 as FQNNGV. The V end lost 5 bases, the J end lost 2 bases, and 9 bases lay between the germline ends.

The J gene is TRBJ2-1, the V gene TRBV19, with a tentative D call TRBD1 (5 bases). Trimming cost V 3 bases and J 10 bases, with 10 bases left between them. Germline CDR1 and CDR2: LNHDA and SQIVND (reference sequence). The CDR3 consists of 12 residues. CDR3 residues: CASSIGAREQFF. CDR3 sequence (DNA): TGTGCCAGTAGTATTGGGGCCCGGGAGCAGTTCTTC.

The CDR3 protein is CASSFRQTFVSTDTQYF. The CDR3, as DNA: TGTGCCAGCAGTTTTAGGCAGACATTTGTGAGCACAGATACGCAGTATTTT. The J gene is TRBJ2-3, the V gene TRBV27; D is ambiguous. Between the trimmed V and J ends, which lost 3 bases and 0 bases, there was a span of 16 bases. Germline V gives CDR1 MNHEY, CDR2 SMNVEV (reference sequence). The CDR3 contains 17 residues.

This chain joins TRBV7-9 and TRBJ2-3; D is unresolved. Germline assignment: CDR1 SEHNR and CDR2 FQNEAQ (reference sequence). The CDR3 has 18 amino acids. V lost 0 bases to trimming and J lost 1 base, with 17 bases between them. The CDR3 loop reads CASSLAQISAYGTDTQYF. CDR3 DNA sequence: TGTGCCAGCAGCTTAGCTCAAATTTCTGCCTACGGCACAGATACGCAGTATTTT.

The rearrangement joins TRBV7-3 to TRBJ1-1; possible D gene TRBD1, 5 bases. Germline loops: CDR1 SGHTA, CDR2 FQGTGA. The CDR3 runs 14 residues. Trimming removed 4 bases from V and 8 bases from J, with 17 bases in between. This CDR3 is CASSSWQGSGEAFF. The CDR3 region has the DNA TGTGCCAGCAGCTCATGGCAGGGATCGGGAGAAGCTTTCTTT.

CDR3: CASSWQGANTGELFF. The CDR3 DNA reads as TGTGCCAGCAGCTGGCAGGGGGCGAACACCGGGGAGCTGTTTTTT. The chain links TRBV5-8 to TRBJ2-2, with 7 bases aligning to TRBD1. V was clipped by 3 bases and J by 0 bases; unmatched bases: 2. The CDR3 is 15 residues long. Germline CDR1 reads SGHTS; CDR2 reads YDEGEE. The complete variable domain, with remaining parts taken from reference TRBV5-8 and TRBJ2-2, reads EAGVTQSPTHLIKTRGQQATLRCSPISGHTSVYWYQQALGLGLQFLLWYDEGEERNRGNFPPRFSGRQFPNYSSELNVNALELEDSALYLCASSWQGANTGELFFGEGSRLTVL.

The V call is TRBV7-2, the J call TRBJ1-2, with TRBD1 matching 9 bases. The J segment lost 7 bases and the V segment lost 1 base, leaving 4 bases of the junction unmatched. The CDR3 is 14 amino acids. Looked up from germline, CDR1 is SGHTA and CDR2 is FQGNSA. In DNA form, the CDR3 reads TGTGCCAGCAGCTTAGGACAGGGGGTCGGTGGCTACACCTTC. Translating gives CASSLGQGVGGYTF.

V usage is TRBV2 and J usage is TRBJ1-5, with TRBD1 as a possible D gene (6 bases). The CDR3 totals 16 residues. V lost 1 base and J 3 bases, leaving 13 bases between the germline ends. CDR1 is SNHLY and CDR2 is FYNNEI in the germline V gene. CDR3 protein: CASSEDLGGANQPQHF. The CDR3 nucleotides read TGTGCCAGCAGTGAAGACCTGGGGGGGGCCAATCAGCCCCAGCATTTT.

As concerns this clone: Relative to the germline gene, one junction end is altered; a read error may explain this. V is TRBV7-2 and J is TRBJ2-7; 7 bases fit TRBD2. The CDR3 length is 13 residues. Germline assignment: CDR1 SGHTA and CDR2 FQGNSA. The CDR3, as DNA: TGTGCCAGCAGCTTGGGTGCGGCGGGGGTTAGGTCCTTC. Its protein product is CASSLGAAGVRSF. Full variable domain (missing parts from reference TRBV7-2 and TRBJ2-7): GAGVSQSPSNKVTEKGKDVELRCDPISGHTALYWYRQSLGQGLEFLIYFQGNSAPDKSGLPSDRFSAERTGGSVSTLTIQRTQQEDSAVYLCASSLGAAGVRSFGPGTRLTVT.

The chain links TRBV9 to TRBJ1-4, with a weak D call TRBD1 (5 bases). Deletions cut 0 bases from V and 7 bases from J, with 13 bases between. CDR1 and CDR2 from the germline V gene are SGDLS and YYNGEE. This CDR3 contains 15 residues. CDR3 sequence: CASSVGGAGFEKLFF. CDR3 bases: TGTGCCAGCAGCGTAGGTGGGGCAGGCTTTGAAAAACTGTTTTTT.

V usage is TRBV7-3 and J usage is TRBJ2-2; unclear D gene. CDR1 and CDR2 from the germline V gene are SGHTA and FQGTGA. This CDR3 has 14 amino acids. V gave up 4 bases and J gave up 6 bases, with 12 bases separating them. The CDR3 region has the DNA TGTGCCAGCAGCTCCGAACGAAGGGCCGGGGAGCTGTTTTTT. The encoded protein is CASSSERRAGELFF. The variable domain in full, with the rest retrieved from reference TRBV7-3 and TRBJ2-2, is GAGVSQTPSNKVTEKGKYVELRCDPISGHTALYWYRQSLGQGPEFLIYFQGTGAADDSGLPNDRFFAVRPEGSVSTLKIQRTERGDSAVYLCASSSERRAGELFFGEGSRLTVL.

The chain employs TRBV7-8 and TRBJ1-1; no firm D call. The CDR3 is made up of 15 amino acids. Looked up from germline, CDR1 is SGHVS and CDR2 is FQNEAQ. V was clipped by 0 bases and J by 0 bases, with 8 bases between them. The CDR3 coding sequence is TGTGCCAGCAGCTTAGCAACCCAGATGAACACTGAAGCTTTCTTT. Translating gives CASSLATQMNTEAFF.